The sequence of this TCR beta chain was determined in a study of shared clonotypes between healthy human individuals. Findings and limits, study-wide: Relative to their counterparts shared across all four donors, non-shared clonotypes exhibited diminished generation probabilities.

V lost 2 bases, J lost 10 bases, and 14 bases lay in between. This CDR3 is 14 amino acids long. The germline gives CDR1 SGHVS, CDR2 FQNEAQ. Some clones are missing from TCRdb's copy, which holds only in-frame ones; the method was immunoSEQ multiplex PCR. The table includes fewer than 3 million clones, 92% detected once. On this clone: The antigen is undetermined.

Sequencing was performed on naive CD4+ T cells from PBMCs. Subset specified: CD45RA+ positively selected. The chain uses TRBV7-8 and TRBJ1-4; D is unresolved. The TCR originated in a young man in good health. Some clones in this sample may be carry-over from other donors' samples. DNA of the CDR3: TGTGCCAGCAGCTTAAGCTCCGATGTGGGAAAACTGTTTTTT. Amino acid sequence: CASSLSSDVGKLFF. The full variable domain, its missing parts supplied by reference TRBV7-8 and TRBJ1-4, is GAGVSQSPRYKVAKRGQDVALRCDPISGHVSLFWYQQALGQGPEFLTYFQNEAQLDKSGLPSDRFFAERPEGSVSTLKIQRTQQEDSAVYLCASSLSSDVGKLFFGSGTQLSVL.